The clone carrying this T cell receptor (beta chain) occurred many times. What it recognizes is unknown. The CDR3 spans 15 residues. V lost 5 bases to trimming and J lost 6 bases, with 18 bases between them. Germline CDR1 and CDR2: MDHEN and SYDVKM. Time point indicated: newly diagnosed GD, antithyroid drugs for less than 3 months. PBMCs provided the RNA from which the TCR library was made. The data belong to a study of regulatory T cells in long-lasting Graves disease. Overall study results and limits: The study found persistent patients shared more public clonotypes (roughly 3,000) than new patients (about 1,000).

The TCR beta library used iRepertoire HTBI primers with Arm-PCR amplification of CDR3. TCRdb analysed the multiplex PCR reads with MiXCR anew, one entry per CDR3 protein. Among hundreds of thousands of distinct CDR3 sequences listed, roughly 15% were seen once. The same data also went into a second study, on T cells in Graves' hyperthyroidism and ophthalmopathy. That source reports: Primed by the HTBI set, a first-round RT-PCR was run on the TCR CDR3. Most expanded thyroid clonotypes above 0.001 recurred in blood.

This chain connects TRBV28 to TRBJ2-3; D ambiguous. The receptor comes from a woman aged 35 to 59 with Graves disease. Source: peripheral blood mononuclear cells (PBMCs), taken at new diagnosis, from a patient treated with antithyroid drugs. This CDR3 reads CASSAFYTSVDTQYF. Here the CDR3 DNA reads TGTGCCAGCAGTGCTTTCTATACAAGTGTTGATACGCAGTATTTT.